The 28 T cell receptor beta chains in this list originate from one sample, sequenced in a study of T cell responses to AZD1222 COVID-19 vaccine. Here immunoSEQ multiplex PCR was the method, and the copy in TCRdb shows in-frame clones only, minus some. The table includes nearly 35,000 clones, around 78% detected once. This sample comprised peripheral blood, obtained 28 days after the second AZD1222 dose. Source of these receptors: an adult who received the AZD1222 COVID-19 vaccine.

This clone came up once. The V call is TRBV7-3, the J call TRBJ2-2; 10 nucleotides align to TRBD2. CDR1 is SGHTA and CDR2 is FQGTGA in the germline V gene. The junction had 10 bases not matched to a gene; V was cut back by 5 bases and J by 4 bases. The CDR3 is 17 amino acids. The CDR3 coding sequence is TGTGCCAGCAGCCAATGGACTAGCGGCCCTGGCACCGGGGAGCTGTTTTTT. It translates to CASSQWTSGPGTGELFF.

The chain recombines TRBV29-1 with TRBJ2-1, with D possibly matching TRBD1 (6 bases). Germline V gives CDR1 SQVTM, CDR2 ANQGSEA. CDR3 length equals 11 residues. V dropped 3 bases and J dropped 9 bases, with 9 bases sitting between them. DNA of the CDR3: TGCAGCGTTGAGCGACAGGTTGAGCAGTTCTTC. Protein: CSVERQVEQFF.

This chain links TRBV5-1 with TRBJ2-3, with TRBD1 matching over 9 bases. The CDR3 sequence is 15 residues long. The ends lost 1 base at V and 3 bases at J; junction bases unmatched: 3. Per the germline V gene, CDR1 is SGHRS and CDR2 is YFSETQ. The CDR3 is CASSLTGGATDTQYF. CDR3 bases: TGCGCCAGCAGCTTGACAGGGGGCGCAACAGATACGCAGTATTTT.

The rearrangement links TRBV5-1 to TRBJ1-5, with TRBD1 as a possible D gene (5 bases). The CDR3 loop spans 15 amino acids. V lost 1 base and J 0 bases, leaving 8 bases between the germline ends. Germline CDR1 and CDR2: SGHRS and YFSETQ. CDR3 nucleotide sequence: TGCGCCAGCAGCTTGTCGGGGGATAGCAATCAGCCCCAGCATTTT. This translates into CASSLSGDSNQPQHF.

V gene TRBV7-6 combines with J gene TRBJ1-4; D unclear. The CDR3 runs 15 residues. Trimming removed 3 bases at V and 3 bases at J, with 11 bases between. CDR1 and CDR2 from the germline V gene are SGHVS and FNYEAQ. DNA of the CDR3: TGTGCCAGCAGCTTCACGACGGGAGCTAATGAAAAACTGTTTTTT. Its translation: CASSFTTGANEKLFF. Looking up the rest from reference TRBV7-6 and TRBJ1-4 gives the full variable domain: GAGVSQSPRYKVTKRGQDVALRCDPISGHVSLYWYRQALGQGPEFLTYFNYEAQQDKSGLPNDRFSAERPEGSISTLTIQRTEQRDSAMYRCASSFTTGANEKLFFGSGTQLSVL.

This clone occurred a few times. The chain combines TRBV9 with TRBJ1-6; 10 bases line up with TRBD1. The V gene end was trimmed by 7 bases and the J gene end by 13 bases; junction bases not matched to a gene: 11. CDR1 and CDR2 from the germline V gene are SGDLS and YYNGEE. CDR3 size: 14 residues. The chain's CDR3 is CASAFGTGDRPLHF. The CDR3 bases are TGTGCCAGCGCATTTGGGACAGGGGATAGGCCCCTCCACTTT.

The chain recombines TRBV6-5 with TRBJ1-2; the D gene is possibly TRBD1 (6 bases). Between the trimmed V and J ends, which lost 2 bases and 6 bases, there was a span of 16 bases. CDR1 MNHEY and CDR2 SVGAGI come from the germline V gene. The CDR3 covers 15 residues. CDR3 nucleotide sequence: TGTGCCAGCAGTTACCTAGTAGGGGGGGCTCATGGCTACACCTTC. It encodes CASSYLVGGAHGYTF.

The chain is built from TRBV19 and TRBJ1-1, with D possibly matching TRBD1 (6 bases). V was cut by 5 bases and J by 4 bases, with 17 bases left in between. Germline CDR1 and CDR2: LNHDA and SQIVND (reference sequence). The CDR3 totals 15 residues. The CDR3 coding sequence is TGTGCCAGTAGTCCCTCGGGGGCGCTTGGCACTGAAGCTTTCTTT. It is translated as CASSPSGALGTEAFF.

The chain combines TRBV2 with TRBJ1-2, with no clear D. This CDR3 is built from 13 residues. V lost 1 base, J lost 4 bases, and 7 bases lay in between. From germline, CDR1 is SNHLY and CDR2 FYNNEI. CDR3 residues: CASSEEEVYGYTF. In DNA, the CDR3 is TGTGCCAGCAGTGAAGAGGAGGTCTATGGCTACACCTTC.

This rearrangement joins TRBV6-6 to TRBJ1-5, with TRBD1 as a possible D gene (5 bases). The V end was cut by 5 bases, the J end by 6 bases, with 17 bases between. The CDR3 consists of 15 residues. Germline-derived CDR1 and CDR2 are MNHNY and SVGAGI (reference sequence). As DNA, the CDR3 is TGTGCCAGCAGTACGGGACTCGGGGAGAGTCAGCCCCAGCATTTT. Translated: CASSTGLGESQPQHF.

Of note for this clone: A read error may produce the germline difference seen at one junction end. V is TRBV11-2 and J is TRBJ2-2; tentative D call: TRBD2 (5 bases). The CDR3 contains 15 residues. Germline V gene data show CDR1 as SGHAT and CDR2 as FQNNGV. CDR3 bases: TGTGCCAGCACCTTAAGAGGGTTGGGCACCGGGGAGCTGTTTTTT. Protein product: CASTLRGLGTGELFF.

This chain links TRBV6-1 with TRBJ1-5; tentatively, D is TRBD1 (5 bases). The CDR3 sequence is 17 residues long. Trimming removed 3 bases from V and 0 bases from J, with 15 bases in between. Per the germline V gene, CDR1 is MNHNS and CDR2 is SASEGT. The CDR3: CASSDSRTGDSNQPQHF. The CDR3 nucleotides are TGTGCCAGCAGTGATTCACGGACGGGGGATAGCAATCAGCCCCAGCATTTT.

This clone has a single count. The chain is built from TRBV10-1 and TRBJ1-1, with D perhaps matching TRBD1 (5 bases). Germline-derived CDR1 and CDR2 are WNHNN and SYGVQD (reference sequence). Trimming left V 5 bases short and J 0 bases short, with 7 bases between. CDR3 length: 13 residues. The CDR3 nucleotides read TGCGCCAGCAGTAGGGACTTGAACACTGAAGCTTTCTTT. Its protein product is CASSRDLNTEAFF.

CDR3 loop: CASTDRGGPGNTIYF. CDR3 coding DNA: TGTGCCAGTACCGACCGGGGGGGGCCTGGAAACACCATATATTTT. The genes are TRBV19 and TRBJ1-3; D might be TRBD1 (6 bases). CDR1 LNHDA and CDR2 SQIVND come from the germline V gene (reference sequence). The CDR3 has 15 residues. The ends were cut back, 7 bases at V and 2 bases at J, with 15 bases in the middle. The whole variable domain, remainder taken from reference TRBV19 and TRBJ1-3, is DGGITQSPKYLFRKEGQNVTLSCEQNLNHDAMYWYRQDPGQGLRLIYYSQIVNDFQKGDIAEGYSVSREKKESFPLTVTSAQKNPTAFYLCASTDRGGPGNTIYFGEGSWLTVV.

The DNA of the CDR3 is TGTGCCAGCAGCTCGGGGGGTGCACAGCCCCAGCATTTT. This gives the protein CASSSGGAQPQHF. The V and J genes are TRBV7-9 and TRBJ1-5, with a tentative D call TRBD1 (5 bases). Deletions cut 4 bases from V and 7 bases from J, with 11 bases between. The germline gives CDR1 SEHNR, CDR2 FQNEAQ (reference sequence). The CDR3 is made up of 13 amino acids.

The chain links TRBV11-3 to TRBJ1-6; 7 bases are shared with TRBD1. After removal of 6 bases from V and 6 bases from J, the junction contained 8 bases not matched to a gene. Germline CDR1 reads SGHNT; CDR2 reads YENEEA. This CDR3 is built from 15 residues. Written as DNA, the CDR3 is TGTGCCAGCAGGACTGGTGACAGGGCTAATTCACCCCTCCACTTT. This encodes CASRTGDRANSPLHF.

CDR3: CASSFREGPTDTQYF. The DNA for the CDR3 is TGTGCCAGCAGCTTCCGGGAGGGCCCCACAGATACGCAGTATTTT. The rearrangement links TRBV11-3 to TRBJ2-3, with 8 bases matching TRBD2. This CDR3 has 15 amino acids. V was clipped by 3 bases and J by 2 bases; unmatched bases: 4. In germline, CDR1 is SGHNT, CDR2 YENEEA.

This chain uses TRBV6-1 with TRBJ2-7, with 9 bases fitting TRBD2. V shed 3 bases, J shed 13 bases, and the junction held 7 bases outside the gene matches. Germline V gene data show CDR1 as MNHNS and CDR2 as SASEGT. This CDR3 region has 12 residues. CDR3 in amino acids: CASSDLRGGHYF. For the CDR3, the DNA is TGTGCCAGCAGTGACCTGCGGGGGGGGCACTACTTC.

CDR3 nucleotides: TGTGTCATAGCGGGAGCACCCCCCGAGCAGTACGTC. This codes for CVIAGAPPEQYV. The chain combines TRBV19 with TRBJ2-7, with 9 positions matching TRBD2. The germline gives CDR1 LNHDA, CDR2 SQIVND (reference sequence). CDR3 length equals 12 residues.

The V and J genes are TRBV4-1 and TRBJ1-6, with D unclear. Between the trimmed V and J ends, which lost 4 bases and 9 bases, there was a span of 16 bases. CDR1 MGHRA and CDR2 YSYEKL come from the germline V gene. The CDR3 is 15 residues long. The CDR3 coding sequence is TGCGCCAGCAGCCCAAACTCTGCAGGTGCTTCACCCCTCCACTTT. The encoded protein is CASSPNSAGASPLHF.

The J gene is TRBJ1-6, the V gene TRBV3-1 (or the pseudogene TRBV3-2); 7 nucleotides align to TRBD1. The CDR3 length is 17 residues. The germline gives CDR1 LGHDT, CDR2 YNNKEL (reference sequence). The trim removed 2 bases at V and 7 bases at J, leaving 11 bases unmatched. CDR3 loop: CASSQRGDRARNSPLHF. Written as DNA, the CDR3 is TGTGCCAGCAGCCAAAGGGGCGACAGGGCTCGAAATTCACCCCTCCACTTT.

This rearrangement joins TRBV7-9 to TRBJ1-5; D remains ambiguous. V was clipped by 4 bases and J by 0 bases, with 10 bases between them. Germline loops: CDR1 SEHNR, CDR2 FQNEAQ (reference sequence). The length of the CDR3 is 15 residues. CDR3 coding DNA: TGTGCCAGCAGCTCAGGCTTTGTTAGCAATCAGCCCCAGCATTTT. As protein: CASSSGFVSNQPQHF.

The genes are TRBV19 and TRBJ1-5; no reliable D call. Trimming left V 9 bases short and J 2 bases short, with 11 bases between. The length of the CDR3 is 13 residues. From germline, CDR1 is LNHDA and CDR2 SQIVND (reference sequence). The CDR3 nucleotides read TGTGCCAGCCGCCGGGGTCGCAATCAGCCCCAGCATTTT. This codes for CASRRGRNQPQHF. Full variable domain (rest looked up from reference TRBV19 and TRBJ1-5): DGGITQSPKYLFRKEGQNVTLSCEQNLNHDAMYWYRQDPGQGLRLIYYSQIVNDFQKGDIAEGYSVSREKKESFPLTVTSAQKNPTAFYLCASRRGRNQPQHFGDGTRLSIL.

About this clone itself: Other DNA sequences from this sample encode an identical CDR3 as well. The rearrangement joins TRBV7-9 to TRBJ1-2; no reliable D call. In germline, CDR1 is SEHNR, CDR2 FQNEAQ (reference sequence). Trimming left V 6 bases short and J 2 bases short, with 7 bases between. The CDR3 length is 12 residues. CDR3 nucleotides: TGTGCCAGCAGTTCGTCCAACTATGGCTACACCTTC. It specifies CASSSSNYGYTF. Full variable domain (rest looked up from reference TRBV7-9 and TRBJ1-2): DTGVSQNPRHKITKRGQNVTFRCDPISEHNRLYWYRQTLGQGPEFLTYFQNEAQLEKSRLLSDRFSAERPKGSFSTLEIQRTEQGDSAMYLCASSSSNYGYTFGSGTRLTVV.

In DNA form, the CDR3 reads TGTGCCAGCAGTTCGACGACTAGCGGTTACGAGCAGTACGTC. Its translation is CASSSTTSGYEQYV. V is TRBV6-2 or TRBV6-3 and J is TRBJ2-7; 9 bases line up with TRBD2. This CDR3 has 14 residues. Trimming took 4 bases from V and 4 from J; bases not matched to a gene: 5. CDR1 and CDR2 from the germline V gene are MNHEY and SVGEGT.

The rearrangement joins TRBV25-1 to TRBJ1-4; 10 bases fit TRBD1. The CDR3 contains 17 residues. Losses at the gene ends were 3 bases for V and 3 bases for J; bases not matched to a gene: 7. Looked up from germline, CDR1 is MGHDK and CDR2 is SYGVNS. CDR3 bases: TGTGCCAGCAGTGATGCGGGGACAGGGGCAGCTAATGAAAAACTGTTTTTT. Its translation: CASSDAGTGAANEKLFF. The full variable domain, in which reference TRBV25-1 and TRBJ1-4 provide the parts outside the CDR3, is EADIYQTPRYLVIGTGKKITLECSQTMGHDKMYWYQQDPGMELHLIHYSYGVNSTEKGDLSSESTVSRIRTEHFPLTLESARPSHTSQYLCASSDAGTGAANEKLFFGSGTQLSVL.

This chain links TRBV6-5 with TRBJ1-1, with D perhaps matching TRBD1 (5 bases). This CDR3 has 13 amino acids. V gave up 7 bases and J gave up 6 bases, with 15 bases separating them. CDR1 and CDR2 from the germline V gene are MNHEY and SVGAGI. CDR3 residues: CASKDPGTSEAFF. The DNA of the CDR3 is TGTGCCAGCAAAGACCCAGGGACCTCTGAAGCTTTCTTT.

The gene calls are TRBV27 and TRBJ1-1; D unclear. CDR1 MNHEY and CDR2 SMNVEV come from the germline V gene (reference sequence). The CDR3 sequence is 12 residues long. The V end lost 0 bases, the J end lost 6 bases, and 5 bases lay between the germline ends. This CDR3 reads CASSLSGSEAFF. In DNA, the CDR3 is TGTGCCAGCAGTTTATCGGGGTCTGAAGCTTTCTTT.